This TCR beta chain was obtained from a study of blood T cell repertoires in COVID-19. Study-level background: Sources were T cells, B-cell-depleted T cells, or PBMCs; the material itself was cDNA or gDNA.

TCRdb's table, derived via immunoSEQ multiplex PCR, lists solely in-frame clones and lacks some. There are around 130,000 clones in the sample; approximately 71% occur only once, and roughly 7.3% lies in the top ten. The CDR3 has 15 amino acids. V lost 7 bases to trimming and J lost 3 bases; unmatched junction nucleotides: 6. CDR1 and CDR2 from the germline V gene are MNHNY and SVGAGI (reference sequence). The V call is TRBV6-6, the J call TRBJ2-2; 9 bases fit TRBD1. Sequencing was done on a sample of peripheral blood. The source of this sequence is a human donor in a cohort sampled during active COVID-19. The CDR3 nucleotides read TGTGCCAGCACGCGATGGGACAGGGACACCGGGGAGCTGTTTTTT. Its protein product is CASTRWDRDTGELFF.